The 7 T cell receptor beta chains reported below all come from one sample, sequenced in a study of cytomegalovirus exposure and HLA in healthy donors (dated by TCRdb to between 2016 and 2019). The receptor library was made with the immunoSEQ multiplex PCR assay. For the multiplex PCR, a mixture combining 60 forward primers for TCR Vbeta segments and 13 reverse primers for TCR Jbeta segments was used. TCRdb limited this immuneACCESS table to in-frame rearrangements with V and J called. A share of clones is missing; checked studies link under half to unresolved V genes, and the rest is unexplained. In this sample the table shows 110,000 to 150,000 clones, roughly 10% of which occur a single time. Roughly 1.9% of the sample goes to the ten largest clones. The sample taken for sequencing was PBMCs. These receptor sequences come from a man between 45 and 60 years old in good health and CMV-seronegative.

The chain employs TRBV10-2 and TRBJ2-2, with TRBD2 matching 14 bases. The junction had 7 bases not matched to a gene; V was cut back by 8 bases and J by 2 bases. This CDR3 has 17 residues. Germline-derived CDR1 and CDR2 are WSHSY and SAAADI. Written as DNA, the CDR3 is TGCGCCAGCCGAGGACTAGCGGGGGGACGTAACACCGGGGAGCTGTTTTTT. Protein product: CASRGLAGGRNTGELFF.

The chain couples TRBV15 to TRBJ1-1; 9 nucleotides line up with TRBD1. Germline CDR1 and CDR2: LNHNV and YYDKDF (reference sequence). The CDR3 totals 13 residues. Trimming cost V 6 bases and J 4 bases; bases outside gene matches: 3. CDR3 residues: CATRSTGGTEAFF. The CDR3, as DNA: TGTGCCACCAGATCGACAGGGGGCACTGAAGCTTTCTTT.

The sample holds a few counts of this clone. The chain joins TRBV6-4 to TRBJ2-7; 7 bases fit TRBD2. Germline CDR1 is MRHNA and CDR2 is SNTAGT. The CDR3 sequence is 17 residues long. V shed 2 bases, J shed 3 bases, and the junction held 13 bases outside the gene matches. This CDR3 reads CASSDLYRSGARYEQYF. The CDR3 DNA reads as TGTGCCAGCAGTGACCTTTATCGGAGCGGGGCCCGCTACGAGCAGTACTTC.

V and J are TRBV27 and TRBJ2-7, with 11 positions matching TRBD1. Germline V gives CDR1 MNHEY, CDR2 SMNVEV (reference sequence). The trim removed 8 bases at V and 0 bases at J, leaving 9 bases unmatched. CDR3 length: 16 residues. The CDR3 is CASYQTGTGGSYEQYF. In DNA, the CDR3 is TGTGCCAGCTATCAAACCGGGACAGGGGGCTCCTACGAGCAGTACTTC.

This chain connects TRBV2 to TRBJ1-5; no reliable D call. Germline CDR1 is SNHLY and CDR2 is FYNNEI. The V gene lost 6 bases and the J gene lost 6 bases, with 15 bases spanning the gap. The CDR3 spans 14 residues. CDR3 loop: CASREAQPSQPQHF. As DNA, the CDR3 is TGTGCCAGCAGGGAGGCCCAACCCTCTCAGCCCCAGCATTTT.

The V and J genes are TRBV5-1 and TRBJ2-5; TRBD2 might be the D (5 bases). This CDR3 has 16 amino acids. CDR1 SGHRS and CDR2 YFSETQ come from the germline V gene. Trimming left V 3 bases short and J 2 bases short, with 17 bases between. CDR3 DNA: TGCGCCAGCAGCTGGAGGACCATCGGAGATCAAGAGACCCAGTACTTC. Translation gives CASSWRTIGDQETQYF.

This clone has a handful of counts. The genes are TRBV19 and TRBJ2-2, with a weak D call TRBD2 (6 bases). Trimming took 1 base from V and 13 from J, leaving 16 bases between them. CDR3 length: 14 amino acids. The germline V gene encodes CDR1 LNHDA and CDR2 SQIVND (reference sequence). The CDR3: CASSIARDRGGLFF. The CDR3 DNA sequence: TGTGCCAGTAGTATAGCTCGGGATCGGGGAGGGCTGTTTTTT.